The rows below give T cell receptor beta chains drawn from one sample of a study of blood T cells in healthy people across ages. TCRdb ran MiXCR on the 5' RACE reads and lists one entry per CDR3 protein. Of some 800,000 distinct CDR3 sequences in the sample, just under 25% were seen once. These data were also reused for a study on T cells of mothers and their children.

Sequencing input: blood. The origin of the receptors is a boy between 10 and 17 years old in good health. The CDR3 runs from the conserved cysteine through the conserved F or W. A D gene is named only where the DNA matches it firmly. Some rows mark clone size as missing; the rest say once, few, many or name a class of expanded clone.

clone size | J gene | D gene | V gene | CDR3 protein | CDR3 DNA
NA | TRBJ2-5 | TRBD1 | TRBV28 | CATGTGEETQYF | TGTGCCACCGGGACAGGGGAAGAGACCCAGTACTTC
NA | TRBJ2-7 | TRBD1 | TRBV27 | CASSFGQGPVQYF | TGTGCCAGCAGTTTCGGACAGGGTCCCGTGCAGTACTTC
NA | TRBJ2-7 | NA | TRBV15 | CATSTPKGLSYEQYF | TGTGCCACCAGCACTCCAAAAGGGCTCTCCTACGAGCAGTACTTC
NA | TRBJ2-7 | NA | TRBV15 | CATSRALVSAYEQYF | TGTGCCACCAGCAGAGCCCTAGTATCCGCCTACGAGCAGTACTTC
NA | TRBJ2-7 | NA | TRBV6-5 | CASSYSRGTYEQYF | TGTGCCAGCAGTTACTCGAGGGGAACCTACGAGCAGTACTTC
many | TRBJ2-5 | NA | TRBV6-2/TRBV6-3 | CASSSDGTSSAEQYF | TGTGCCAGCAGTTCCGACGGAACCTCTTCTGCGGAGCAGTACTTC
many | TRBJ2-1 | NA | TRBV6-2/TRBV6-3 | CASSLRDSGEQFF | TGTGCCAGCAGCCTCCGGGACTCTGGTGAGCAGTTCTTC
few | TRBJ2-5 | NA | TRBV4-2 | CASSQGQRTVWETQYF | TGTGCCAGCAGCCAAGGCCAGCGGACAGTGTGGGAGACCCAGTACTTC
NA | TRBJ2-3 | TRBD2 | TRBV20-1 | CSAQTDSGRAGPDTQYF | TGCAGTGCTCAGACTGATAGCGGGAGGGCCGGTCCAGATACGCAATATTTT
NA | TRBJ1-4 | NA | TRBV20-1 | CSAKAVGVTNEKLFF | TGCAGTGCTAAGGCGGTTGGCGTAACTAATGAAAAACTGTTTTTT
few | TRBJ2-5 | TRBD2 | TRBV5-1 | CANSLRTSPGETQYF | TGCGCCAACAGCCTGAGGACTAGCCCCGGGGAGACCCAGTACTTC
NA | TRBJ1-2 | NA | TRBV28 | CASSLLLGGSRSYGYTF | TGTGCCAGCAGTTTATTGCTGGGCGGGAGCAGGTCGTACGGCTACACCTTC
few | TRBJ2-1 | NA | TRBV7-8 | CASSFSVISYNEQFF | TGTGCCAGCAGCTTTAGCGTGATCTCCTACAATGAGCAGTTCTTC
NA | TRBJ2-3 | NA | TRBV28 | CASSLGGITDTQYF | TGTGCCAGCAGTTTGGGCGGGATCACAGATACGCAGTATTTT
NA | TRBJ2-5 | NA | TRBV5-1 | CASSFFPSAGEETQYF | TGCGCCAGCAGCTTTTTCCCCTCGGCAGGGGAAGAGACCCAGTACTTC
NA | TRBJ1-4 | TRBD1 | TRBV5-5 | CASSLDDRGKINEKLFF | TGTGCCAGCAGCTTGGATGACAGGGGGAAAATTAATGAAAAACTGTTTTTT
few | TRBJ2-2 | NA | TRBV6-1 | CASIETLNTGELFF | TGTGCCAGCATTGAAACCCTTAACACCGGGGAGCTGTTTTTT
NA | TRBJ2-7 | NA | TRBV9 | CASSVGATLGYEQYF | TGTGCCAGCAGCGTAGGTGCGACATTAGGCTACGAGCAGTACTTC
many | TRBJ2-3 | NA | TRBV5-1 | CASSLEQGDDTQYF | TGCGCCAGCAGCTTGGAACAGGGCGACGATACGCAGTATTTT
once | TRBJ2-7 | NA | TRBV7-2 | CASSLAVTAKNERYF | TGTGCCAGCAGCTTAGCAGTGACTGCGAAAAACGAGCGGTACTTC
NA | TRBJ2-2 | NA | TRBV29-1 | CSVDKTGELFF | TGCAGCGTTGACAAGACCGGGGAGCTGTTTTTT
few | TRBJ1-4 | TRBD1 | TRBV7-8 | CASRKTGTGNGKLFF | TGTGCCAGCAGAAAAACCGGGACAGGGAATGGAAAACTGTTTTTT
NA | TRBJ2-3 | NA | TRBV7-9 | CASSLIGGGGATDTQYF | TGTGCCAGCAGCTTAATAGGGGGTGGCGGGGCCACAGATACGCAGTATTTT
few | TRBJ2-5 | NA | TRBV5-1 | CASSLASLGETQYF | TGCGCCAGCAGCTTGGCGTCCCTGGGGGAGACCCAGTACTTC
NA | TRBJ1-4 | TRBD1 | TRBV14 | CASSQDHGTATNEKLFF | TGTGCCAGCAGCCAAGATCACGGGACAGCGACTAATGAAAAACTGTTTTTT
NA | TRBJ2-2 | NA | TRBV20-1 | CSAQGGAFTGELFF | TGCAGTGCCCAGGGGGGGGCTTTCACCGGGGAGCTGTTTTTT
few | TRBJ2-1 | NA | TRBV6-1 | CASSTSPDNEQFF | TGTGCCAGCAGTACCAGTCCCGACAACGAGCAGTTCTTC
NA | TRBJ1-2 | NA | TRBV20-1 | CSASGGLDRAGYTF | TGCAGTGCTAGCGGGGGGCTTGATAGGGCGGGCTACACCTTC
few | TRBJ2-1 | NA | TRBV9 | CASSVSLDNNEQFF | TGTGCCAGCAGCGTCTCCCTTGATAACAATGAGCAGTTCTTC
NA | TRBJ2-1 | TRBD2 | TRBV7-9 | CASRGRAMDNEQFF | TGTGCCAGCCGCGGGAGGGCAATGGACAATGAGCAGTTCTTC
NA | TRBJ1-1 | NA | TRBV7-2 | CASSFPTGNTEAFF | TGTGCCAGCAGCTTCCCGACAGGGAACACTGAAGCTTTCTTT
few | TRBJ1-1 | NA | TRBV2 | CASLDGFSGNTEAFF | TGTGCCAGCCTTGACGGGTTCAGCGGGAACACTGAAGCTTTCTTT
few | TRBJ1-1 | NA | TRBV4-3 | CASSQEDTESMNTEAFF | TGCGCCAGCAGCCAAGAGGACACAGAAAGCATGAACACTGAAGCTTTCTTT
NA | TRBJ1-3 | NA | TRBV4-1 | CASSQVIPGGNTIYF | TGCGCCAGCAGCCAAGTTATCCCCGGTGGAAACACCATATATTTT
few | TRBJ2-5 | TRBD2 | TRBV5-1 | CASSEGLAGVQETQYF | TGCGCCAGCAGCGAGGGACTAGCGGGGGTCCAAGAGACCCAGTACTTC
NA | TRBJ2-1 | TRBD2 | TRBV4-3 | CASSQAGLAGGTNEQFF | TGCGCCAGCAGCCAGGCGGGACTAGCGGGAGGAACCAATGAGCAGTTCTTC
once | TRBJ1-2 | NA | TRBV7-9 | CASSSTQVELGYTF | TGTGCCAGCAGCTCAACACAGGTCGAACTTGGCTACACCTTC
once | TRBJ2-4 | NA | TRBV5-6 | CASRQTGKNIQYF | TGTGCCAGCAGACAGACAGGTAAAAACATTCAGTACTTC
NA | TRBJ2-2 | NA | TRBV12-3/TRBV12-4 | CASRLTGSSTGELFF | TGTGCCAGCAGATTGACAGGCTCTAGCACCGGGGAGCTGTTTTTT
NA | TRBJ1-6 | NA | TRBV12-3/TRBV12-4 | CASSLQGSAPLHF | TGTGCCAGCAGTTTACAGGGCAGCGCACCCCTCCACTTT
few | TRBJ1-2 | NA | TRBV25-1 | CAIPPRVDYGYTF | TGTGCCATCCCCCCCAGGGTTGACTATGGCTACACCTTC
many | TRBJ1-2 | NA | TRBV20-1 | CSAREDGYTF | TGCAGTGCTAGAGAGGATGGCTACACCTTC
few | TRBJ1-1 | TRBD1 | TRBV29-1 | CSGWDRGLTEAFF | TGCAGCGGTTGGGACAGGGGCTTGACTGAAGCTTTCTTT
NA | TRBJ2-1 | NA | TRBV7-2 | CASSPGSHNEQFF | TGTGCCAGCAGCCCCGGTTCCCACAATGAGCAGTTCTTC
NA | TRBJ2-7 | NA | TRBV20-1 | CSAPTQGYEQYF | TGCAGTGCTCCCACACAGGGTTACGAGCAGTACTTC
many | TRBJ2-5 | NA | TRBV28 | CASSVTRGETQYF | TGTGCCAGCAGCGTCACACGGGGCGAGACCCAGTACTTC
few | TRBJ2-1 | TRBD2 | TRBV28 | CASSSPPPAGVNEQFF | TGTGCCAGCAGTTCCCCCCCCCCAGCGGGAGTCAATGAGCAGTTCTTC
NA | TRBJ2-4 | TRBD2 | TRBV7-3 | CASSLLAGGLAKNIQYF | TGTGCCAGCAGCTTACTAGCGGGGGGATTAGCCAAAAACATTCAGTACTTC
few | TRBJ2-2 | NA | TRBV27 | CASSWLGNTGELFF | TGTGCCAGCAGTTGGCTCGGAAACACCGGGGAGCTGTTTTTT
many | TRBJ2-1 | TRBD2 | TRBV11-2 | CASSPREAGGPGEQFF | TGTGCCAGCAGCCCCCGTGAAGCGGGGGGGCCTGGTGAGCAGTTCTTC
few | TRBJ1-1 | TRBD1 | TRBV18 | CASSPGDRSQEAFF | TGTGCCAGCTCACCCGGGGACAGGAGCCAAGAAGCTTTCTTT
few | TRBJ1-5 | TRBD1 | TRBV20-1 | CGARGQPNQPQHF | TGCGGTGCTAGGGGACAGCCTAATCAGCCCCAGCATTTT